The 28 T cell receptor beta chains below were found in one sample sequenced in a study of blood T cell repertoires in COVID-19. Data came from immunoSEQ multiplex PCR; TCRdb stores just in-frame clones and leaves some out. The sample lists a few hundred thousand clones, roughly 85% seen once, with 3% to 4.5% in the top ten. What was sequenced was PBMCs or T cells enriched from blood (not recorded which). All receptors come from a woman between 40 and 50 years old with acute COVID-19.

This clone was seen a few times. The chain uses TRBV6-5 and TRBJ1-5; the match to TRBD1 covers 12 bases. The length of the CDR3 is 16 residues. CDR1 and CDR2 (germline): MNHEY, SVGAGI. The ends lost 0 bases at V and 9 bases at J; junction bases unmatched: 6. The CDR3 region has the DNA TGTGCCAGCAGTTACTCCGGGACAGGGGGCGGTGGGCCCCAGCATTTT. Protein product: CASSYSGTGGGGPQHF.

The rearrangement links TRBV10-2 to TRBJ1-5; 10 bases fit TRBD1. After removal of 6 bases from V and 11 bases from J, the junction contained 13 bases not matched to a gene. Germline V gene sequence: CDR1 WSHSY, CDR2 SAAADI. The CDR3 length is 15 residues. The CDR3 coding sequence is TGCGCCAGCAGCAACGACAGGGGGCGCGGACAAGCCCAGCATTTT. Translating gives CASSNDRGRGQAQHF.

This chain uses TRBV11-2 with TRBJ2-3; 10 bases line up with TRBD2. This CDR3 region has 17 residues. With 0 bases clipped from V and 1 base from J, the junction kept 4 bases outside the gene matches. CDR1 and CDR2 from the germline V gene are SGHAT and FQNNGV. The CDR3 nucleotides read TGTGCCAGCAGCTTAGAGCGGACTAGCGGAGGCACAGATACGCAGTATTTT. Protein: CASSLERTSGGTDTQYF.

The chain joins TRBV7-3 to TRBJ2-2; 7 bases match TRBD2. Losses at the gene ends were 2 bases for V and 1 base for J; bases not matched to a gene: 1. Looked up from germline, CDR1 is SGHTA and CDR2 is FQGTGA. The CDR3 runs to 15 residues. This CDR3 reads CASSLGRGNTGELFF. The CDR3 nucleotides read TGTGCCAGCAGCTTAGGGAGGGGGAACACCGGGGAGCTGTTTTTT.

The chain uses TRBV28 and TRBJ1-5; possibly TRBD1 for D (6 bases). Germline V gives CDR1 MDHEN, CDR2 SYDVKM. This CDR3 spans 16 amino acids. V was trimmed by 5 bases and J by 4 bases, leaving 18 bases between them. CDR3 nucleotide sequence: TGTGCCAGCAGTGAGGAGGGGGGGAGGGGAAATCAGCCCCAGCATTTT. As protein: CASSEEGGRGNQPQHF.

This chain joins TRBV19 and TRBJ2-6; 7 bases match TRBD1. CDR3 size: 16 residues. V lost 8 bases to trimming and J lost 1 base; unmatched junction nucleotides: 8. Germline V lookup: CDR1 LNHDA, CDR2 SQIVND (reference sequence). The CDR3 reads CASLDRPPSGANVLTF. The CDR3 bases are TGTGCCAGTTTGGACAGGCCGCCTTCTGGGGCCAACGTCCTGACTTTC.

This rearrangement joins TRBV5-1 to TRBJ2-1, with TRBD2 identical over 10 bases. Trimming cost V 4 bases and J 3 bases; bases outside gene matches: 7. Germline CDR1 and CDR2: SGHRS and YFSETQ. The CDR3 spans 16 residues. The CDR3 DNA is TGCGCCAGCAGCAACCTTAGCGGGAGGAACTACAATGAGCAGTTCTTC. Amino acids: CASSNLSGRNYNEQFF.

This clone was seen more than once but under ten times. Here the CDR3 DNA reads TGTGCCAGCTCTAGAACAGAGGGAAGCACCGGGGAGCTGTTTTTT. Protein product: CASSRTEGSTGELFF. The chain has TRBV28 and TRBJ2-2, with a tentative D call TRBD2 (5 bases). The CDR3 has 15 residues. Germline values: CDR1 MDHEN, CDR2 SYDVKM. The V end was cut by 8 bases, the J end by 4 bases, with 17 bases between.

The genes are TRBV18 and TRBJ2-5, with TRBD1 as a possible D gene (6 bases). V was trimmed by 2 bases and J by 2 bases, leaving 15 bases between them. This CDR3 is 16 amino acids long. Per the germline V gene, CDR1 is KGHSH and CDR2 is LQKENI. The CDR3, as DNA: TGTGCCAGCTCACCAGGACTCTTGAGGGGGCAAGAGACCCAGTACTTC. It codes for CASSPGLLRGQETQYF.

The gene calls are TRBV7-3 and TRBJ2-1; the match to TRBD2 covers 7 bases. This CDR3 contains 17 residues. CDR1 and CDR2 from the germline V gene are SGHTA and FQGTGA. V dropped 5 bases and J dropped 5; count of bases not matched to a gene: 15. CDR3 DNA sequence: TGTGCCAGCAGCCCGCGGGCGGGCGGACTAGGGAACAATGAGCAGTTCTTC. This encodes CASSPRAGGLGNNEQFF. The full variable domain, with the rest looked up from reference TRBV7-3 and TRBJ2-1, is GAGVSQTPSNKVTEKGKYVELRCDPISGHTALYWYRQSLGQGPEFLIYFQGTGAADDSGLPNDRFFAVRPEGSVSTLKIQRTERGDSAVYLCASSPRAGGLGNNEQFFGPGTRLTVL.

The chain couples TRBV30 to TRBJ2-5; TRBD1 agrees at 12 bases. Germline CDR1 GTSNPN, CDR2 SVGIG (reference sequence). With 3 bases clipped from V and 5 bases from J, the junction kept 13 bases outside the gene matches. This CDR3 is built from 17 residues. CDR3 nucleotides: TGTGCCTGGAGGGGGACAGGGGGCCAACGGGCGGTGGAGACCCAGTACTTC. This codes for CAWRGTGGQRAVETQYF. Supplemented by reference TRBV30 and TRBJ2-5, the full variable domain reads SQTIHQWPATLVQPVGSPLSLECTVEGTSNPNLYWYRQAAGRGLQLLFYSVGIGQISSEVPQNLSASRPQDRQFILSSKKLLLSDSGFYLCAWRGTGGQRAVETQYFGPGTRLLVL.

This chain joins TRBV7-9 and TRBJ2-7; 9 bases are shared with TRBD2. Germline V lookup: CDR1 SEHNR, CDR2 FQNEAQ (reference sequence). V gave up 7 bases and J gave up 4 bases; unmatched junction bases: 14. The CDR3 extends over 16 amino acids. The CDR3 DNA sequence: TGTGCCAGCACCGACCCCTGGCGGGAGGGCCTTTACGAGCAGTACTTC. Its translation: CASTDPWREGLYEQYF.

This chain uses TRBV7-2 with TRBJ1-2; weak D call: TRBD1 (6 bases). Per the germline V gene, CDR1 is SGHTA and CDR2 is FQGNSA. The ends were cut back, 0 bases at V and 2 bases at J, with 10 bases in the middle. There are 15 residues in the CDR3. CDR3 region: CASSLAPDRNYGYTF. The CDR3 DNA follows: TGTGCCAGCAGCTTAGCCCCGGACAGAAACTATGGCTACACCTTC.

The chain joins TRBV28 to TRBJ1-2, with TRBD1 matching 8 bases. The germline CDR1 and CDR2 sequences are MDHEN and SYDVKM. The CDR3 totals 16 residues. J lost 2 bases, V lost 5 bases, and 10 bases had no gene match. The DNA of the CDR3 is TGTGCCAGCAGTCCCCCGCGACAGGGGCTAAACTATGGCTACACCTTC. Translation gives CASSPPRQGLNYGYTF.

This chain joins TRBV6-5 and TRBJ1-5; D is ambiguous. V was clipped by 7 bases and J by 2 bases, with 12 bases between them. Germline lookup yields CDR1 MNHEY and CDR2 SVGAGI. This CDR3 has 14 amino acids. DNA for the CDR3: TGTGCCAGCAAGGAACAGCTCGGCAATCAGCCCCAGCATTTT. Translation gives CASKEQLGNQPQHF.

The chain couples TRBV28 to TRBJ1-2, with a tentative D call TRBD1 (6 bases). The germline gives CDR1 MDHEN, CDR2 SYDVKM. This CDR3 has 11 amino acids. With 4 bases removed from V and 8 bases from J, the gap between germline ends came to 8 bases. The CDR3 protein is CASSYRGGYTF. In DNA, the CDR3 is TGTGCCAGCAGTTATAGGGGGGGCTACACCTTC.

The chain has TRBV27 and TRBJ1-3; 7 bases align to TRBD1. With V trimmed by 5 bases and J by 0 bases, 7 bases remained unmatched. CDR1 and CDR2 (germline): MNHEY, SMNVEV (reference sequence). The CDR3 is 16 amino acids. CDR3 sequence: CASSPADRSSGNTIYF. Written as DNA, the CDR3 is TGTGCCAGCAGTCCCGCGGACAGGAGCTCTGGAAACACCATATATTTT.

The V and J genes are TRBV13 and TRBJ2-1; TRBD2 matches 10 bases. The V gene's germline CDR1 is PRHDT and CDR2 FYEKMQ (reference sequence). The CDR3 totals 16 residues. The J segment lost 6 bases and the V segment lost 3 bases, leaving 8 bases of the junction unmatched. The CDR3: CASSFKSSGRGNEQFF. CDR3 sequence (DNA): TGTGCCAGCAGCTTCAAATCTAGCGGGAGAGGCAATGAGCAGTTCTTC.

This rearrangement joins TRBV5-1 to TRBJ2-3; possibly TRBD2 for D (5 bases). The length of the CDR3 is 15 residues. Germline V gene lookup returns CDR1 SGHRS and CDR2 YFSETQ. The germline V and J ends were trimmed by 2 bases and 0 bases, with 10 bases remaining between them. CDR3 DNA sequence: TGCGCCAGCAGCTTTATAGCGTCTAGCACAGATACGCAGTATTTT. As protein: CASSFIASSTDTQYF. The variable domain in full, completed from reference TRBV5-1 and TRBJ2-3, reads KAGVTQTPRYLIKTRGQQVTLSCSPISGHRSVSWYQQTPGQGLQFLFEYFSETQRNKGNFPGRFSGRQFSNSRSEMNVSTLELGDSALYLCASSFIASSTDTQYFGPGTRLTVL.

This clone has just a few counts. The rearrangement uses TRBV2 and TRBJ1-3; D is undetermined. Germline-derived CDR1 and CDR2 are SNHLY and FYNNEI. Trimming cost V 5 bases and J 2 bases, with 13 bases left between them. The CDR3 contains 15 residues. CDR3 sequence reads: CASSLERAPGNTIYF. The CDR3 coding sequence is TGTGCCAGCAGTTTAGAGAGGGCCCCTGGAAACACCATATATTTT.

The chain uses TRBV5-6 and TRBJ2-7; TRBD1 matches at 7 bases. Germline V lookup: CDR1 SGHDT, CDR2 YYEEEE. The CDR3 is made up of 14 amino acids. The V and J ends lost 2 bases and 6 bases, in that order; junction bases with no gene match: 8. As DNA, the CDR3 is TGTGCCAGCAGCTTCATAAGGGGGCGAAGCGAGCAGTACTTC. It yields the protein CASSFIRGRSEQYF.

This clone was counted a single time. This sequence joins TRBV9 and TRBJ1-2; perhaps TRBD1 as D (6 bases). Between the trimmed V and J ends, which lost 4 bases and 3 bases, there was a span of 13 bases. The CDR3 length is 14 residues. In germline, CDR1 is SGDLS, CDR2 YYNGEE. The CDR3 DNA follows: TGTGCCAGCAGCCGTAGAGGACAGCACTATGGCTACACCTTC. Its translation is CASSRRGQHYGYTF.

The V call is TRBV6-1, the J call TRBJ2-7; a weak D match, TRBD2 (5 bases). The CDR3 length is 14 residues. Germline assignment: CDR1 MNHNS and CDR2 SASEGT. The germline V and J ends were trimmed by 3 bases and 2 bases, with 11 bases remaining between them. The DNA of the CDR3 is TGTGCCAGCAGTGAGGGAGCTCAACCCTACGAGCAGTACTTC. Protein: CASSEGAQPYEQYF.

This chain links TRBV3-1 (or the pseudogene TRBV3-2) with TRBJ1-1; D gene uncertain. This CDR3 spans 13 amino acids. V was shortened by 2 bases and J by 1 base, with 5 bases between the two germline ends. Germline V gene data show CDR1 as LGHDT and CDR2 as YNNKEL (reference sequence). The CDR3 here is CASSQSRNTEAFF. The DNA for the CDR3 is TGTGCCAGCAGCCAATCCAGGAACACTGAAGCTTTCTTT.

V and J are TRBV11-2 and TRBJ2-7, with TRBD1 matching 9 bases. Germline-derived CDR1 and CDR2 are SGHAT and FQNNGV. This CDR3 has 18 amino acids. V was clipped by 2 bases and J by 2 bases; unmatched bases: 13. The CDR3 is CASSLKPSTGGNTYEQYF. Here the CDR3 DNA reads TGTGCCAGCAGCTTAAAACCGTCGACAGGGGGGAACACCTACGAGCAGTACTTC.

The chain links TRBV19 to TRBJ2-1; D remains ambiguous. Trimming took 5 bases from V and 2 from J, leaving 10 bases between them. The germline V gene has CDR1 LNHDA and CDR2 SQIVND (reference sequence). This CDR3 region has 14 residues. The CDR3 sequence: CASSLGGAYNEQFF. The CDR3 DNA is TGTGCCAGTAGTCTAGGCGGCGCCTACAATGAGCAGTTCTTC. Combining the CDR3 with reference TRBV19 and TRBJ2-1 gives the whole variable domain DGGITQSPKYLFRKEGQNVTLSCEQNLNHDAMYWYRQDPGQGLRLIYYSQIVNDFQKGDIAEGYSVSREKKESFPLTVTSAQKNPTAFYLCASSLGGAYNEQFFGPGTRLTVL.

This chain joins TRBV7-9 and TRBJ2-7; possibly TRBD1 for D (6 bases). CDR3 length: 14 residues. Per the germline V gene, CDR1 is SEHNR and CDR2 is FQNEAQ (reference sequence). Trimming removed 5 bases at V and 4 bases at J, with 15 bases between. CDR3 DNA sequence: TGTGCCAGCAGCCTTGAAACAGGGCGGTACGAGCAGTACTTC. It specifies CASSLETGRYEQYF.

The chain has TRBV30 and TRBJ1-6; D unresolved. Germline-derived CDR1 and CDR2 are GTSNPN and SVGIG (reference sequence). The germline V and J ends were trimmed by 8 bases and 7 bases, with 15 bases remaining between them. The CDR3 totals 13 residues. The CDR3 DNA reads as TGTGCCCAAAGCGGGCAGTCGAATTCACCCCTCCACTTT. Protein: CAQSGQSNSPLHF.